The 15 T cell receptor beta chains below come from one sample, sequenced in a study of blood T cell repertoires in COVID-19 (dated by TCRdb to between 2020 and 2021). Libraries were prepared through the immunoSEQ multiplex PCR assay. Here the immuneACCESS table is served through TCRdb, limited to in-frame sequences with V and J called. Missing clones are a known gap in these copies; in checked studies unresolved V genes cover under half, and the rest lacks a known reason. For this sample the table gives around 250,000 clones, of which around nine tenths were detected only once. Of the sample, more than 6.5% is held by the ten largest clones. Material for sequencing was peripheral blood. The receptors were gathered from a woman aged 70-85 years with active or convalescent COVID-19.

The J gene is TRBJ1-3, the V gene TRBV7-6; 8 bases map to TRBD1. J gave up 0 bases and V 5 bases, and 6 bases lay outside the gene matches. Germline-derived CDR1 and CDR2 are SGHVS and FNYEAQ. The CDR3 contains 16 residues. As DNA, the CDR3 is TGTGCCAGCAGCCAACAGGGGGGGTTCTCTGGAAACACCATATATTTT. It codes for CASSQQGGFSGNTIYF.

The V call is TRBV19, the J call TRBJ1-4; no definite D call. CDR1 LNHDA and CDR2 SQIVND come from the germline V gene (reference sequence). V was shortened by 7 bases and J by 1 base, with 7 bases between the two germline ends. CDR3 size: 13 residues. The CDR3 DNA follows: TGTGCCAGTAACGAGGGAACTAATGAAAAACTGTTTTTT. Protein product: CASNEGTNEKLFF.

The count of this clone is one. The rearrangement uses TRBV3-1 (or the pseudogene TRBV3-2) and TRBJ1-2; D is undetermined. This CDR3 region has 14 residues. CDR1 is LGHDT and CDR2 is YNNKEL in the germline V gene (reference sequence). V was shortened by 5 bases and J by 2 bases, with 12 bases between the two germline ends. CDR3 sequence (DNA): TGTGCCAGCAGCAACAGAACTGCCAACTATGGCTACACCTTC. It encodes CASSNRTANYGYTF.

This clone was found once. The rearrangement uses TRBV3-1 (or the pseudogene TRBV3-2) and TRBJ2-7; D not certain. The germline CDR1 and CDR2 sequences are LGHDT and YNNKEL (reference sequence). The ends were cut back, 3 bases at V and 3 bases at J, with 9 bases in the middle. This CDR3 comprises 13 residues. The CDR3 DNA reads TGTGCCAGCAGCCAGAAGAGACTCTACGAGCAGTACTTC. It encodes CASSQKRLYEQYF.

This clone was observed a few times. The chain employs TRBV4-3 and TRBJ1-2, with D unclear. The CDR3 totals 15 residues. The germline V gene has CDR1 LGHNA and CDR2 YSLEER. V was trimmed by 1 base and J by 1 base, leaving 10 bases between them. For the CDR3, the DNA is TGCGCCAGCAGCCAAGCTATCGGCGGTAACTATGGCTACACCTTC. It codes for CASSQAIGGNYGYTF.

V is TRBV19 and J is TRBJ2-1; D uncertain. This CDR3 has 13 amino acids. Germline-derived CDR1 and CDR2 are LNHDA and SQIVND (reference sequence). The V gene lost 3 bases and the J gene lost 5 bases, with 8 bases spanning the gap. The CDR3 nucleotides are TGTGCCAGTAGTATCGAACTTCACAATGAGCAGTTCTTC. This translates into CASSIELHNEQFF.

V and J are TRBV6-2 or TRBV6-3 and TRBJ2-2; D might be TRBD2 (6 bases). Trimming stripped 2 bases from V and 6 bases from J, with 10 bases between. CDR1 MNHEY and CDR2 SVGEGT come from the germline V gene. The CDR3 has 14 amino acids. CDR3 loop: CASSYRGGAGELFF. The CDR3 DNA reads TGTGCCAGCAGTTACCGGGGAGGAGCCGGGGAGCTGTTTTTT.

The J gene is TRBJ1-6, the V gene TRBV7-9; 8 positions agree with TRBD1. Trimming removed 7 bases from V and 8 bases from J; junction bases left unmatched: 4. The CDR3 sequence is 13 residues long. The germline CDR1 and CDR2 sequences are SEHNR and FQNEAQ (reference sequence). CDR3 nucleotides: TGTGCCAGCACCGGACAGGGCTATTCACCCCTCCACTTT. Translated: CASTGQGYSPLHF. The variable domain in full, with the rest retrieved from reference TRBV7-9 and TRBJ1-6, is DTGVSQNPRHKITKRGQNVTFRCDPISEHNRLYWYRQTLGQGPEFLTYFQNEAQLEKSRLLSDRFSAERPKGSFSTLEIQRTEQGDSAMYLCASTGQGYSPLHFGNGTRLTVT.

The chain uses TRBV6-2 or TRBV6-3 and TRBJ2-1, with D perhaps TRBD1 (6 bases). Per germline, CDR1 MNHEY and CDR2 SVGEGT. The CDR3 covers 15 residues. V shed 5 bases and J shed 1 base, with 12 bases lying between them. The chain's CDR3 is CASSPQGLSYNEQFF. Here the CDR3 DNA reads TGTGCCAGCAGTCCCCAGGGGTTATCCTACAATGAGCAGTTCTTC.

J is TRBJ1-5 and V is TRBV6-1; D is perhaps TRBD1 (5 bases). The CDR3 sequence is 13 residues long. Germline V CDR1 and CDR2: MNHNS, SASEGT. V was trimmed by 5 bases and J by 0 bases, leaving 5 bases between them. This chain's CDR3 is CASSTGSNQPQHF. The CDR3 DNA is TGTGCCAGCAGTACAGGTAGCAATCAGCCCCAGCATTTT.

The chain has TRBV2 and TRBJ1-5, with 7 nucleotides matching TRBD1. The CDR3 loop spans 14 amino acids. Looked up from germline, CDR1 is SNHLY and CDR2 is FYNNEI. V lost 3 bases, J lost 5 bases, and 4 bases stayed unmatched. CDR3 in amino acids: CASSESTGDQPQHF. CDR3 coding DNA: TGTGCCAGCAGTGAGAGCACAGGGGATCAGCCCCAGCATTTT.

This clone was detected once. As DNA, the CDR3 is TGTGCCAGCAGGGCGACGGGGTCAGCTAACTATGGCTACACCTTC. This codes for CASRATGSANYGYTF. The chain is built from TRBV9 and TRBJ1-2; D gene ambiguous. Deletions cut 5 bases from V and 0 bases from J, with 14 bases between. The CDR3 has 15 amino acids. CDR1 and CDR2 (germline): SGDLS, YYNGEE.

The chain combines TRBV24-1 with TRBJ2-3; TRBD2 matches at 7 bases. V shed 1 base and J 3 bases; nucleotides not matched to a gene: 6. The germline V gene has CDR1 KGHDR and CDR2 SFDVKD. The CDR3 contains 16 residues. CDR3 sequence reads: CATSDFSGKGTDTQYF. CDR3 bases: TGTGCCACCAGTGATTTCAGCGGGAAGGGGACAGATACGCAGTATTTT.

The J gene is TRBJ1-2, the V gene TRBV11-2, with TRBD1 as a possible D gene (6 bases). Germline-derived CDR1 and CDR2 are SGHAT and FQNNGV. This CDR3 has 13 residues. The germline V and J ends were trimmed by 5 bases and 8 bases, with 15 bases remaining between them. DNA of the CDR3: TGTGCCAGCAGCCCGGGACAATTATTCGGCTACACCTTC. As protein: CASSPGQLFGYTF. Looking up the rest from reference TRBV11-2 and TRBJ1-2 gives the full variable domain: EAGVAQSPRYKIIEKRQSVAFWCNPISGHATLYWYQQILGQGPKLLIQFQNNGVVDDSQLPKDRFSAERLKGVDSTLKIQPAKLEDSAVYLCASSPGQLFGYTFGSGTRLTVV.

The CDR3: CASSLGPGMNTEAFF. CDR3 sequence (DNA): TGTGCCAGCAGCTTAGGCCCAGGTATGAACACTGAAGCTTTCTTT. V gene TRBV7-6 combines with J gene TRBJ1-1; D unresolved. Germline V gene data show CDR1 as SGHVS and CDR2 as FNYEAQ. With 1 base removed from V and 0 bases from J, the gap between germline ends came to 9 bases. The CDR3 is made up of 15 amino acids.